These 18 T cell receptor beta chains came from one sample sequenced in a study of blood T cell repertoires in COVID-19. The repertoire was sequenced with immunoSEQ multiplex PCR; TCRdb's copy has only in-frame clones and lacks some. The sample includes over 50,000 clones, approximately 84% seen only once; the top ten take more than 13%. Sequencing was performed on peripheral blood. All receptors derive from a human donor with active or convalescent COVID-19. The donor label of this sample is uncertain.

The chain is built from TRBV6-5 and TRBJ1-6; unclear D gene. V dropped 0 bases and J dropped 7 bases, with 7 bases sitting between them. CDR1 and CDR2 from the germline V gene are MNHEY and SVGAGI. The CDR3 extends over 14 amino acids. The CDR3 bases are TGTGCCAGCAGTTACTCGGCCGGGAATTCACCCCTCCACTTT. This encodes CASSYSAGNSPLHF.

The V gene is TRBV7-3, the J gene TRBJ2-2; possibly TRBD2 for D (5 bases). Trimming left V 0 bases short and J 2 bases short, with 7 bases between. Germline V gene data show CDR1 as SGHTA and CDR2 as FQGTGA. The CDR3 is made up of 15 amino acids. The CDR3 loop reads CASSLTGVNTGELFF. CDR3 DNA sequence: TGTGCCAGCAGCTTAACGGGAGTAAACACCGGGGAGCTGTTTTTT.

The CDR3 reads CASTGGEQFF. The CDR3 nucleotides read TGTGCCAGCACCGGAGGTGAGCAGTTCTTC. This rearrangement joins TRBV2 to TRBJ2-1; possible D gene TRBD2, 5 bases. V was pared by 7 bases and J by 9 bases, with 7 bases between. CDR3 length equals 10 residues. Germline CDR1 SNHLY, CDR2 FYNNEI.

This chain connects TRBV5-3 to TRBJ2-2; 8 bases fit TRBD2. TRBV5-3 is filed as an ORF, its function uncertain. CDR3 length: 18 residues. V was clipped by 0 bases and J by 0 bases; unmatched bases: 7. The CDR3 DNA is TGTGCCAGAAGCTTGGCCACTCTAGCGGGCCCGAACACCGGGGAGCTGTTTTTT. This codes for CARSLATLAGPNTGELFF.

The chain is built from TRBV7-2 and TRBJ2-1; 7 nucleotides align to TRBD1. The CDR3 runs to 15 residues. V was clipped by 1 base and J by 6 bases; unmatched bases: 6. CDR1 is SGHTA and CDR2 is FQGNSA in the germline V gene. The CDR3 DNA is TGTGCCAGCAGCTTAGGACAGGGAGCAGGCAATGAGCAGTTCTTC. Amino acids: CASSLGQGAGNEQFF.

This sequence joins TRBV29-1 and TRBJ2-2, with 10 bases lining up with TRBD1. The germline V gene has CDR1 SQVTM and CDR2 ANQGSEA. With V trimmed by 5 bases and J by 6 bases, 6 bases remained unmatched. The CDR3 length is 14 residues. The CDR3 is CSVSGTGVSGELFF. In nucleotides, the CDR3 is TGCAGCGTTTCCGGGACAGGGGTATCCGGGGAGCTGTTTTTT.

The gene calls are TRBV6-6 and TRBJ2-7, with 7 bases identical to TRBD1. The CDR3 is made up of 14 amino acids. The germline V gene encodes CDR1 MNHNY and CDR2 SVGAGI (reference sequence). J lost 2 bases, V lost 7 bases, and 8 bases had no gene match. CDR3 nucleotides: TGTGCCAGCATCAAACAGGGGAATCCCTACGAGCAGTACTTC. It codes for CASIKQGNPYEQYF.

This clone appeared a few times. This chain connects TRBV4-1 to TRBJ1-6; 8 positions agree with TRBD1. The CDR3 loop spans 15 amino acids. Per the germline V gene, CDR1 is MGHRA and CDR2 is YSYEKL. V shed 1 base and J 9 bases; nucleotides not matched to a gene: 5. CDR3 amino acids: CASSQVDRDLSPLHF. CDR3 in DNA: TGCGCCAGCAGCCAAGTGGACAGGGATCTTTCACCCCTCCACTTT.

The chain recombines TRBV3-1 (or the pseudogene TRBV3-2) with TRBJ2-2, with TRBD2 matching 8 bases. Trimming took 3 bases from V and 5 from J; bases not matched to a gene: 8. CDR3 length equals 16 residues. Germline V lookup: CDR1 LGHDT, CDR2 YNNKEL (reference sequence). CDR3 sequence (DNA): TGTGCCAGCAGCCATCTTGCGGGAGGTAAAACCGGGGAGCTGTTTTTT. Its translation: CASSHLAGGKTGELFF.

This clone has just one count. This chain uses TRBV2 with TRBJ2-7; 10 nucleotides align to TRBD1. The CDR3 is 15 residues long. Germline values: CDR1 SNHLY, CDR2 FYNNEI. With 4 bases clipped from V and 2 bases from J, the junction kept 5 bases outside the gene matches. DNA for the CDR3: TGTGCCAGCAGTGCTCTGGGGACAGGGGCCTACGAGCAGTACTTC. Translating gives CASSALGTGAYEQYF.

This clone was counted ten times or more. This sequence joins TRBV11-3 and TRBJ2-7; 9 positions match TRBD1. The CDR3 sequence is 16 residues long. The V gene end was trimmed by 5 bases and the J gene end by 0 bases; junction bases not matched to a gene: 8. Germline-derived CDR1 and CDR2 are SGHNT and YENEEA. The CDR3 loop is CASSRGGTGSSYEQYF. CDR3 nucleotides: TGTGCCAGCAGCAGAGGGGGGACAGGGAGCTCCTACGAGCAGTACTTC.

The J gene is TRBJ2-3, the V gene TRBV5-4; D call uncertain. Germline loops: CDR1 SGHNT, CDR2 YYREEE (reference sequence). The CDR3 length is 14 residues. The V end lost 5 bases, the J end lost 0 bases, and 10 bases lay between the germline ends. The CDR3 spells CASRIRQSTDTQYF. The CDR3, as DNA: TGTGCCAGCAGAATAAGACAAAGCACAGATACGCAGTATTTT.

Only a few counts were recorded for this clone. The chain couples TRBV2 to TRBJ1-5, with 7 positions matching TRBD1. J lost 5 bases, V lost 7 bases, and 11 bases had no gene match. The CDR3 spans 15 residues. From germline, CDR1 is SNHLY and CDR2 FYNNEI. The CDR3, as DNA: TGTGCCAGCAACCCCACCCGGACAGGCGATCAGCCCCAGCATTTT. Translation gives CASNPTRTGDQPQHF. The whole variable domain, filled in from reference TRBV2 and TRBJ1-5, reads EPEVTQTPSHQVTQMGQEVILRCVPISNHLYFYWYRQILGQKVEFLVSFYNNEISEKSEIFDDQFSVERPDGSNFTLKIRSTKLEDSAMYFCASNPTRTGDQPQHFGDGTRLSIL.

The chain couples TRBV14 to TRBJ2-5; 11 positions match TRBD2. CDR1 is SGHDN and CDR2 is FVKESK in the germline V gene. The V segment lost 0 bases and the J segment 7 bases; nucleotides outside the gene matches: 1. The CDR3 is made up of 14 amino acids. CDR3 region: CASSQETSGRTQYF. The CDR3 DNA sequence: TGTGCCAGCAGCCAAGAAACTAGCGGGAGGACCCAGTACTTC.

J is TRBJ2-5 and V is TRBV7-3; 8 bases align to TRBD1. In germline, CDR1 is SGHTA, CDR2 FQGTGA. V lost 5 bases and J lost 6; bases outside the gene matches: 11. This CDR3 is built from 15 residues. The CDR3 nucleotides are TGTGCCAGCAGCATCAATCCCTCAGGGGGCCAGACCCAGTACTTC. Residues: CASSINPSGGQTQYF.

The J gene is TRBJ1-5, the V gene TRBV9; TRBD1 agrees at 8 bases. The CDR3 covers 16 residues. The ends lost 4 bases at V and 0 bases at J; junction bases unmatched: 6. Germline CDR1 is SGDLS and CDR2 is YYNGEE. The CDR3 protein is CASSKETGDSNQPQHF. The CDR3 DNA is TGTGCCAGCAGCAAAGAGACAGGGGATAGCAATCAGCCCCAGCATTTT.

This sequence joins TRBV21-1 and TRBJ2-1; the D call of TRBD2 is as the table states it, not checked on the DNA. TRBV21-1 is listed as a pseudogene. The CDR3 loop spans 17 amino acids. This chain's CDR3 is CASSKVQEGPSYNEQFF. For the CDR3, the DNA is TGTGCCAGCAGCAAAGTGCAGGAGGGCCCGTCCTACAATGAGCAGTTCTTC.

This chain connects TRBV4-3 to TRBJ2-7; the match to TRBD2 covers 8 bases. The CDR3 has 19 amino acids. Germline trimming cut 0 bases from V and 6 bases from J; bases unmatched to any gene: 19. Per the germline V gene, CDR1 is LGHNA and CDR2 is YSLEER. CDR3 in DNA: TGCGCCAGCAGCCAAGACCTGCTTGAAGCGGGAGTCCCTCGGGGCGAGCAGTACTTC. This sequence encodes CASSQDLLEAGVPRGEQYF.